This T cell receptor (beta chain) was retrieved from a study of T-cell reconstitution after alpha-beta-depleted transplantation in children. Study-wide results and limits: A year had passed since transplant, and T-cell counts and diversity by then came mostly from newly produced T cells. TCRbeta diversity was high at day 60 in some patients (a result of surviving recipient T cells and thymic progenitors).

This sample's TCRbeta library carried unique molecular identifier barcodes. TCRdb ran MiXCR on the PCR reads and lists one entry per CDR3 protein. The table lists about 280,000 distinct CDR3 sequences, approximately 10% of them singletons. As for this clonotype: No antigen is known for it. A clone one base away is much larger, so this may be a read error.

Trimming cost V 5 bases and J 8 bases; bases outside gene matches: 2. CDR1 is SGHTA and CDR2 is FQGTGA in the germline V gene. The CDR3 totals 12 residues. The source of this sequence is a male patient between 2 and 10 years old who had a stem cell transplant for chronic granulomatous disease, so the T cells may come from the graft donor. The specimen comprised peripheral blood, sampled 180 days after TCRalphabeta/CD19-depleted stem cell transplant. This chain uses TRBV7-3 with TRBJ2-3; 9 bases agree with TRBD1. CDR3 DNA: TGTGCCAGCAGCATGACAGGGGGTACGCAGTATTTT. Amino acid sequence: CASSMTGGTQYF.